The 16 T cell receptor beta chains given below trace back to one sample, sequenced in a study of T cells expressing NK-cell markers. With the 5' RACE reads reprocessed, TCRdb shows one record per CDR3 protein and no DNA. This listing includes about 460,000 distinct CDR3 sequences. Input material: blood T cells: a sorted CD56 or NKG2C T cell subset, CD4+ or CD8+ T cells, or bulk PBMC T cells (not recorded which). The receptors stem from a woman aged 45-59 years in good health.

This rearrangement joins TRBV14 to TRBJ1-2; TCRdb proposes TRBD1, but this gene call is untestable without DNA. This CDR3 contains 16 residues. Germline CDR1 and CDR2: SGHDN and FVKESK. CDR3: CASSPWTGGAVYGYTF.

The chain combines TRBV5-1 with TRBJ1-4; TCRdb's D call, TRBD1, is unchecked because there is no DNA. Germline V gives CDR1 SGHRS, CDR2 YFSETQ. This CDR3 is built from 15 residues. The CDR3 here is CASSPGTGLNEKLFF.

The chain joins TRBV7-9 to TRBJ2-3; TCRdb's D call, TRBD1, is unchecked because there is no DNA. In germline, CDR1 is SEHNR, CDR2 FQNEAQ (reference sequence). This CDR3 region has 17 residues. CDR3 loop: CASRRGRVSRATDTQYF. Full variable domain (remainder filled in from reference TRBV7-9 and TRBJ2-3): DTGVSQNPRHKITKRGQNVTFRCDPISEHNRLYWYRQTLGQGPEFLTYFQNEAQLEKSRLLSDRFSAERPKGSFSTLEIQRTEQGDSAMYLCASRRGRVSRATDTQYFGPGTRLTVL.

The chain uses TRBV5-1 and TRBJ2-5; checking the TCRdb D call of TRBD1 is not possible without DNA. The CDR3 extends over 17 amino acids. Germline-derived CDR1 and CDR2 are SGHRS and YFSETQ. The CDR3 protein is CASSPLGLGQGRRTQYF.

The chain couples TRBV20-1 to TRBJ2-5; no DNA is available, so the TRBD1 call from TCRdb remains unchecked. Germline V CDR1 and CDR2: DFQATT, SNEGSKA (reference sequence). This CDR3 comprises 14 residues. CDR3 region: CSASRTGQGETQYF.

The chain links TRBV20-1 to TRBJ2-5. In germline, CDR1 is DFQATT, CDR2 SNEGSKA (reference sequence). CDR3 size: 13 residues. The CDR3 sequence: CSASSTLKETQYF.

This chain's CDR3 is CASSYRGARTQYF. The chain joins TRBV6-5 to TRBJ2-3; checking the TCRdb D call of TRBD1 is not possible without DNA. In germline, CDR1 is MNHEY, CDR2 SVGAGI. The CDR3 extends over 13 amino acids.

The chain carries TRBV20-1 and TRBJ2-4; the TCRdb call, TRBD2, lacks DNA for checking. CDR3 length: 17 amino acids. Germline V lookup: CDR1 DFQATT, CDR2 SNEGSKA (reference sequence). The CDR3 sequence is CSARRANRRLAKNIQYF.

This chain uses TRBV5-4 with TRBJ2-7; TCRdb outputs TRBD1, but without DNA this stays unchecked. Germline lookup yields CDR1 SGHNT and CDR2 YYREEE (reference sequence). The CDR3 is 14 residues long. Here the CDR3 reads CASTTWGTGNEQYF.

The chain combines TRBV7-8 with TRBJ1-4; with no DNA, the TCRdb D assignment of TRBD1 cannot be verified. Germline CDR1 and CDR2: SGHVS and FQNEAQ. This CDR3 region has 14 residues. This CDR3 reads CASSLETGFEKLFF.

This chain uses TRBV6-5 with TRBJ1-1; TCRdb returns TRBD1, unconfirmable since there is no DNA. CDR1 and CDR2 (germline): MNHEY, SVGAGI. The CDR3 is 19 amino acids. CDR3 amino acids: CASSSYVAIKPLGDTEAFF.

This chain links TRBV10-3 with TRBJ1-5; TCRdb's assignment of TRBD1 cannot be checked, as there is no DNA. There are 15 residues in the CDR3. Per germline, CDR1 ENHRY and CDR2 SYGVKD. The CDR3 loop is CAISESRVLNQPQHF.

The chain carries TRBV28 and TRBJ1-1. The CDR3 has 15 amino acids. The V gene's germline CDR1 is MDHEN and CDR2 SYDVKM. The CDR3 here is CASRRAGGEGTEAFF.

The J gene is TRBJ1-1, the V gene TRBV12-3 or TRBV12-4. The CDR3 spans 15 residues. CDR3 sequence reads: CASRKSSGSSTEAFF.

The CDR3 here is CASSLSVRVVDSGQFF. The genes are TRBV11-3 and TRBJ2-1; TCRdb names TRBD2, which stays unverified in the absence of DNA. The CDR3 sequence is 16 residues long. Germline-derived CDR1 and CDR2 are SGHNT and YENEEA. The variable domain in full, completed from reference TRBV11-3 and TRBJ2-1, reads EAGVVQSPRYKIIEKKQPVAFWCNPISGHNTLYWYLQNLGQGPELLIRYENEEAVDDSQLPKDRFSAERLKGVDSTLKIQPAELGDSAVYLCASSLSVRVVDSGQFFGPGTRLTVL.

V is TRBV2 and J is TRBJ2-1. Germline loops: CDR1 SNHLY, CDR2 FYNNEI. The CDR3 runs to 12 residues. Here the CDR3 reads CASSEVAIEQFF.